These T cell receptor beta chains were read from a single sample in a study of T cell changes during pregnancy in multiple sclerosis. Clones were sequenced by immunoSEQ multiplex PCR, and TCRdb holds only the in-frame ones, with some missing. The table has approximately 40,000 clones, around 90% seen once; the top ten hold around 0.64%. The starting material was CD4+ T cells from peripheral blood mononuclear cells, obtained before pregnancy. These receptors were taken from a female donor with multiple sclerosis, enrolled in a pregnancy study. CDR3s include the opening cysteine and the closing phenylalanine or tryptophan. Fields, in order: V gene, J gene, clone size, D gene, CDR3 DNA, CDR3 protein. The D gene is left open where the match is weak. A clone size is listed for some rows: how often the clone was seen (once, few, many), or a class if it is expanded.

v_call: TRBV12-5; j_call: TRBJ2-2; clone_size: .; d_call: TRBD1; cdr3_nt: TGTGCTAGTGGTTTGGGACAGGGGCCTGGGACCGGGGAGCTGTTTTTT; cdr3_aa: CASGLGQGPGTGELFF
v_call: TRBV2; j_call: TRBJ2-7; clone_size: .; d_call: TRBD1; cdr3_nt: TGTGCCAGCAGTGGACAGGGGGCAATAAGCGAGCAGTACTTC; cdr3_aa: CASSGQGAISEQYF
v_call: TRBV2; j_call: TRBJ2-2; clone_size: once; d_call: TRBD2; cdr3_nt: TGTGCCAGCAGTCCTTTGGCGGGAGGGAACACCGGGGAGCTGTTTTTT; cdr3_aa: CASSPLAGGNTGELFF
v_call: TRBV7-2; j_call: TRBJ1-1; clone_size: few; d_call: TRBD1; cdr3_nt: TGTGCCAGCAGCTTACGAGGGACAGGCCTTGAAGCTTTCTTT; cdr3_aa: CASSLRGTGLEAFF
v_call: TRBV27; j_call: TRBJ2-7; clone_size: few; d_call: .; cdr3_nt: TGTGCCAGCACCCGCAGTCCTGAATCCTACGAGCAGTACTTC; cdr3_aa: CASTRSPESYEQYF
v_call: TRBV6-6; j_call: TRBJ1-2; clone_size: .; d_call: .; cdr3_nt: TGTGCCAGCAGTTCCCGGGACACCGAACGCTATGGCTACACCTTC; cdr3_aa: CASSSRDTERYGYTF
v_call: TRBV4-3; j_call: TRBJ1-2; clone_size: .; d_call: .; cdr3_nt: TGCGCCAGCAGCCAAGAGATGTCCGGGAACTATGGCTACACCTTC; cdr3_aa: CASSQEMSGNYGYTF
v_call: TRBV7-7; j_call: TRBJ2-5; clone_size: .; d_call: TRBD2; cdr3_nt: TGTGCCAGCAGCCAGGGACTAGCGGGAGGTGGTGAGACCCAGTACTTC; cdr3_aa: CASSQGLAGGGETQYF
v_call: TRBV28; j_call: TRBJ1-1; clone_size: .; d_call: .; cdr3_nt: TGTGCCAGCAGTCCCTGGACAGAGGACACTGAAGCTTTCTTT; cdr3_aa: CASSPWTEDTEAFF
v_call: TRBV9; j_call: TRBJ2-7; clone_size: .; d_call: .; cdr3_nt: TGTGCCAGCAGCGTAGGGCAGGGGACATACGAGCAGTACTTC; cdr3_aa: CASSVGQGTYEQYF
v_call: TRBV18; j_call: TRBJ2-7; clone_size: .; d_call: TRBD1; cdr3_nt: TGTGCCAGCTCACCTAGGACAGGGGGTTACGAGCAGTACTTC; cdr3_aa: CASSPRTGGYEQYF
v_call: TRBV9; j_call: TRBJ2-7; clone_size: once; d_call: .; cdr3_nt: TGTGCCAGCAGCGTAGGGAGCCGAACCTACGAGCAGTACTTC; cdr3_aa: CASSVGSRTYEQYF
v_call: TRBV4-1; j_call: TRBJ1-6; clone_size: .; d_call: .; cdr3_nt: TGCGCCAGCAGCCCAAGTCAGAAGAATTCACCCCTCCACTTT; cdr3_aa: CASSPSQKNSPLHF
v_call: TRBV20-1; j_call: TRBJ2-7; clone_size: .; d_call: .; cdr3_nt: TGCAGTGTGAGCCGCCTCAACGAGCAGTACTTC; cdr3_aa: CSVSRLNEQYF
v_call: TRBV18; j_call: TRBJ1-2; clone_size: .; d_call: TRBD1; cdr3_nt: TGTGCCAGCTCGCGCCGGGACAGGGGAATTCCCGGCTACACCTTC; cdr3_aa: CASSRRDRGIPGYTF
v_call: TRBV4-3; j_call: TRBJ2-1; clone_size: .; d_call: .; cdr3_nt: TGCGCCAGCAGCCACCGCACAGGTAACGAACTGAATGAGCAGTTCTTC; cdr3_aa: CASSHRTGNELNEQFF
v_call: TRBV7-7; j_call: TRBJ2-7; clone_size: .; d_call: TRBD1; cdr3_nt: TGTGCCAGCAGCACGGGACAGTTTAACGAGCAGTACTTC; cdr3_aa: CASSTGQFNEQYF
v_call: TRBV25-1; j_call: TRBJ2-5; clone_size: .; d_call: TRBD1; cdr3_nt: TGTGCCAGCAGTGTACAGGGGCCCCAGTACTTC; cdr3_aa: CASSVQGPQYF
v_call: TRBV27; j_call: TRBJ2-1; clone_size: .; d_call: .; cdr3_nt: TGTGCCAGCAGTCTATTCTCGGGACACCCCTCCTACAATGAGCAGTTCTTC; cdr3_aa: CASSLFSGHPSYNEQFF
v_call: TRBV7-8; j_call: TRBJ1-5; clone_size: .; d_call: .; cdr3_nt: TGTGCCAGCAGCTTATCTACAGGGAAGGAACAGCCCCAGCATTTT; cdr3_aa: CASSLSTGKEQPQHF
v_call: TRBV20-1; j_call: TRBJ1-2; clone_size: .; d_call: .; cdr3_nt: TGCAGTGCTAGGGTGGGAGCTGGCTACACCTTC; cdr3_aa: CSARVGAGYTF
v_call: TRBV2; j_call: TRBJ1-5; clone_size: .; d_call: TRBD1; cdr3_nt: TGTGCCAGCAGTATTCGACAGGGCAACAATCAGCCCCAGCATTTT; cdr3_aa: CASSIRQGNNQPQHF
v_call: TRBV27; j_call: TRBJ2-1; clone_size: .; d_call: .; cdr3_nt: TGTGCCAGCAGCTTGGAACGGAGAATGGGTGAGCAGTTCTTC; cdr3_aa: CASSLERRMGEQFF
v_call: TRBV13; j_call: TRBJ1-1; clone_size: once; d_call: .; cdr3_nt: TGTGCCAGCAGCCCCTGGAGGAGCAGACTTGAAGCTTTCTTT; cdr3_aa: CASSPWRSRLEAFF
v_call: TRBV30; j_call: TRBJ1-2; clone_size: .; d_call: TRBD1; cdr3_nt: TGTGCCTGGAGCCTAGACAGGGGTTATGGCTACACCTTC; cdr3_aa: CAWSLDRGYGYTF
v_call: TRBV19; j_call: TRBJ1-5; clone_size: .; d_call: .; cdr3_nt: TGTGCCAGTAGTATAGGGGGGCAGCCCAATCAGCCCCAGCATTTT; cdr3_aa: CASSIGGQPNQPQHF
v_call: TRBV4-1; j_call: TRBJ2-5; clone_size: few; d_call: TRBD1; cdr3_nt: TGCGCCAGCAGCCTCCGGGACAGGGGGCGAGAGACCCAGTACTTC; cdr3_aa: CASSLRDRGRETQYF
v_call: TRBV18; j_call: TRBJ1-2; clone_size: .; d_call: TRBD1; cdr3_nt: TGTGCCAGCTCACCGCTCGACAGGGCGGCTAACTATGGCTACACCTTC; cdr3_aa: CASSPLDRAANYGYTF
v_call: TRBV7-6; j_call: TRBJ2-5; clone_size: once; d_call: .; cdr3_nt: TGTGCCAGCAGTTCCTCCGGGTCCACAAAAGAGACCCAGTACTTC; cdr3_aa: CASSSSGSTKETQYF
v_call: TRBV4-1; j_call: TRBJ1-1; clone_size: .; d_call: TRBD1; cdr3_nt: TGCGCCAGCAGCCAAGAACAGGGGTTGGGGGGTTCTCGAACTGAAGCTTTCTTT; cdr3_aa: CASSQEQGLGGSRTEAFF
v_call: TRBV29-1; j_call: TRBJ2-5; clone_size: .; d_call: .; cdr3_nt: TGCAGCGTTGAAGGAATGGCCAGGGGAAAGACCCAGTACTTC; cdr3_aa: CSVEGMARGKTQYF